This is a list of T cell receptor beta chains from one sample in a study of cytomegalovirus exposure and HLA in healthy donors. Sequencing was performed with immunoSEQ multiplex PCR; in TCRdb, only in-frame clones are kept and a portion is missing. The repertoire has approximately 200,000 clones, approximately 83% of them found once; the top ten carry roughly 0.095%. Material: PBMCs. The receptors stem from a boy aged 2 to 9 in good health and CMV-seronegative. The CDR3 runs from the conserved cysteine through the conserved F or W. Each record gives: V gene, D gene, CDR3 length, J gene, CDR3 protein, CDR3 DNA. A D gene is named only where the DNA matches it firmly.

v_gene: TRBV5-1
d_gene: .
len: 17
j_gene: TRBJ1-1
CDR3aa: CARSSLPTGTIDTEAFF
CDR3nt: TGCGCCCGCAGCTCCTTACCAACCGGGACAATTGACACTGAAGCTTTCTTT

v_gene: TRBV4-2
d_gene: .
len: 15
j_gene: TRBJ2-7
CDR3aa: CASSQGGQGSYEQYF
CDR3nt: TGTGCCAGCAGCCAAGGGGGCCAGGGGTCCTACGAGCAGTACTTC

v_gene: TRBV18
d_gene: TRBD1
len: 16
j_gene: TRBJ1-3
CDR3aa: CASSPWTGVSGNTIYF
CDR3nt: TGTGCCAGCTCACCGTGGACAGGGGTTTCTGGAAACACCATATATTTT

v_gene: TRBV13
d_gene: TRBD2
len: 16
j_gene: TRBJ2-7
CDR3aa: CASSLSPSGGAYEQYF
CDR3nt: TGTGCCAGCAGCTTAAGCCCTAGCGGGGGGGCCTACGAGCAGTACTTC

v_gene: TRBV18
d_gene: TRBD2
len: 14
j_gene: TRBJ2-1
CDR3aa: CASSPIAGGNEQFF
CDR3nt: TGTGCCAGCTCACCTATAGCGGGGGGCAATGAGCAGTTCTTC

v_gene: TRBV5-8
d_gene: .
len: 16
j_gene: TRBJ2-2
CDR3aa: CASSLDWRPRTGELFF
CDR3nt: TGTGCCAGCAGCTTGGATTGGCGGCCCCGCACCGGGGAGCTGTTTTTT

v_gene: TRBV7-9
d_gene: TRBD2
len: 18
j_gene: TRBJ2-2
CDR3aa: CASSRRLAGGPDTGELFF
CDR3nt: TGTGCCAGCAGCCGGAGACTAGCGGGGGGGCCGGACACCGGGGAGCTGTTTTTT

v_gene: TRBV9
d_gene: .
len: 16
j_gene: TRBJ2-2
CDR3aa: CASSGWAGVDTGELFF
CDR3nt: TGTGCCAGCAGCGGATGGGCAGGGGTCGACACCGGGGAGCTGTTTTTT

v_gene: TRBV11-2
d_gene: .
len: 16
j_gene: TRBJ2-7
CDR3aa: CASSFAGALHGYEQYF
CDR3nt: TGTGCCAGCAGCTTTGCGGGGGCACTGCATGGCTACGAGCAGTACTTC

v_gene: TRBV5-1
d_gene: TRBD2
len: 14
j_gene: TRBJ2-5
CDR3aa: CASTPGRGKETQYF
CDR3nt: TGCGCCAGCACTCCGGGGAGGGGAAAAGAGACCCAGTACTTC

v_gene: TRBV29-1
d_gene: TRBD1
len: 14
j_gene: TRBJ2-7
CDR3aa: CSVKAGTGLYEQYF
CDR3nt: TGCAGCGTCAAAGCGGGGACAGGGCTCTACGAGCAGTACTTC

v_gene: TRBV4-3
d_gene: .
len: 15
j_gene: TRBJ2-3
CDR3aa: CASSPVGTWGDTQYF
CDR3nt: TGCGCCAGCAGCCCCGTCGGGACTTGGGGAGATACGCAGTATTTT

v_gene: TRBV7-8
d_gene: TRBD2
len: 17
j_gene: TRBJ2-2
CDR3aa: CASSLAARGGRGGELFF
CDR3nt: TGTGCCAGCAGCTTAGCGGCGCGGGGGGGCCGGGGCGGGGAGCTGTTTTTT